This T cell receptor beta chain comes out of a study of T cells in Graves' hyperthyroidism and ophthalmopathy. RNA transcripts provided the source from which TCR beta CDR3 regions were amplified. First-round RT-PCR targeting the TCR CDR3 was performed with the HTBI primer set. TCRdb reprocessed the multiplex PCR reads via MiXCR and lists one record per CDR3 protein. The sample yields over 120,000 distinct CDR3 sequences, approximately 20% seen once. Unmatched junction bases numbered 2, after V lost 5 bases and J lost 0 bases. The CDR3 has 15 residues. CDR1 is KGHDR and CDR2 is SFDVKD in the germline V gene. This clonotype has a count of ten or more. This blood was taken when hyperthyroidism was first diagnosed, before any ophthalmopathy symptoms existed.

The chain joins TRBV24-1 to TRBJ2-1; 8 bases align to TRBD2. The sequence came from a woman between 50 and 59 years old with Graves' hyperthyroidism that later progressed to Graves' ophthalmopathy. Sequenced material: blood. The CDR3 reads CATSVSGSSYNEQFF. Written as DNA, the CDR3 is TGTGCCACCAGTGTCAGCGGGAGCTCCTACAATGAGCAGTTCTTC.